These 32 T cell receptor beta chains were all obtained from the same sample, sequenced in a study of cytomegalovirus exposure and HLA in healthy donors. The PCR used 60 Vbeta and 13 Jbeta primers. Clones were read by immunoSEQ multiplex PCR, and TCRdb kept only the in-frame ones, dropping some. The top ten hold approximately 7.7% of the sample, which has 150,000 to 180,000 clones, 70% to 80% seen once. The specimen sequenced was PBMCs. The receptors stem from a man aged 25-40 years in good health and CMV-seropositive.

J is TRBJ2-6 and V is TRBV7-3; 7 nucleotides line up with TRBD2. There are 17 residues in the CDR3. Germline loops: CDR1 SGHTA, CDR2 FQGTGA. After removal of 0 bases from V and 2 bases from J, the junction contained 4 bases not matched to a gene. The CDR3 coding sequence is TGTGCCAGCAGCTTAACACTTGCGGGAGCTGGGGCCAACGTCCTGACTTTC. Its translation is CASSLTLAGAGANVLTF.

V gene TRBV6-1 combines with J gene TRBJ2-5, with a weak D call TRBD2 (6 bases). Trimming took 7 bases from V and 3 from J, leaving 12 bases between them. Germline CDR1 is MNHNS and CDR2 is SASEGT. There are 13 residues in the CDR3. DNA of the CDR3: TGTGCCAGCATCCGCCGCGGGGAAGAGACCCAGTACTTC. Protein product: CASIRRGEETQYF.

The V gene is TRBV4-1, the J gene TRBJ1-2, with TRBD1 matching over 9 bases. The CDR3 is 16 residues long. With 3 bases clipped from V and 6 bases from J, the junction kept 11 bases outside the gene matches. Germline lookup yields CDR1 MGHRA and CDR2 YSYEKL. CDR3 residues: CASSQTPYGTGNGYTF. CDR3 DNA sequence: TGCGCCAGCAGCCAGACGCCTTATGGGACAGGGAATGGCTACACCTTC.

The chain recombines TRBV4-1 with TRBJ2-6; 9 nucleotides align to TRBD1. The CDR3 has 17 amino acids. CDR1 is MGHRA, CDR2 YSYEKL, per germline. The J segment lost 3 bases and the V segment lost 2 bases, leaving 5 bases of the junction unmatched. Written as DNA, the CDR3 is TGCGCCAGCAGCCAAACAGGGGGCGCGTATGGGGCCAACGTCCTGACTTTC. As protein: CASSQTGGAYGANVLTF.

CDR3 region: CASSYGRGIGGYTF. CDR3 bases: TGTGCCAGCAGTTATGGCAGGGGCATCGGAGGCTACACCTTC. The rearrangement uses TRBV27 and TRBJ1-2; D perhaps matches TRBD1 (6 bases). The V gene lost 4 bases and the J gene lost 8 bases, with 17 bases spanning the gap. The CDR3 covers 14 residues. Germline CDR1 is MNHEY and CDR2 is SMNVEV (reference sequence).

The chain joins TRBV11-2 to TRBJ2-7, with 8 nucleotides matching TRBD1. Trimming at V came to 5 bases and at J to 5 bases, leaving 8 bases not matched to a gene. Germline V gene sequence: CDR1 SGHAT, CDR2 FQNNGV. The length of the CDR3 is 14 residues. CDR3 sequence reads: CASSEIQGAHEQYF. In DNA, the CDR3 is TGTGCCAGCAGCGAGATTCAGGGGGCCCACGAGCAGTACTTC.

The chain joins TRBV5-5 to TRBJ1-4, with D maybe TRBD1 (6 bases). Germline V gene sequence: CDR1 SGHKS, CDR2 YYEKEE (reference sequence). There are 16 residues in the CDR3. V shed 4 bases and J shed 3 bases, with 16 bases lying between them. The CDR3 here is CASSILSQGPNEKLFF. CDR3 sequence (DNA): TGTGCCAGCAGCATACTTTCACAGGGCCCTAATGAAAAACTGTTTTTT.

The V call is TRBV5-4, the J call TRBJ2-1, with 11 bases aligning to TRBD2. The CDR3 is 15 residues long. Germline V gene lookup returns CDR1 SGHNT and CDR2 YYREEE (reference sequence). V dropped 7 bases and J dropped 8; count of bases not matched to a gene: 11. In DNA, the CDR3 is TGTGCCAGCCAACTCTCCCTAGCGGGGGGACATGAGCAGTTCTTC. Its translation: CASQLSLAGGHEQFF. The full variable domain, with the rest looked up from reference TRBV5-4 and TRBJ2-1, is ETGVTQSPTHLIKTRGQQVTLRCSSQSGHNTVSWYQQALGQGPQFIFQYYREEENGRGNFPPRFSGLQFPNYSSELNVNALELDDSALYLCASQLSLAGGHEQFFGPGTRLTVL.

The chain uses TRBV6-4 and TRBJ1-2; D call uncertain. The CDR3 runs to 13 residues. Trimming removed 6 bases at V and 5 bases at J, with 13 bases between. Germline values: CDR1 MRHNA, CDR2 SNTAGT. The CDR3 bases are TGTGCCAGCAGCTCGGTTGCGGGGTATGGCTACACCTTC. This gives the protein CASSSVAGYGYTF.

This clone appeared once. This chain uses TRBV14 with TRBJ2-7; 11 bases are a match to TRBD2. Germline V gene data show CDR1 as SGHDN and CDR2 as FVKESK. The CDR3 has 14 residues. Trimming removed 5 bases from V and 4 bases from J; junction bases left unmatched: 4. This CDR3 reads CASSTSGSGYEQYF. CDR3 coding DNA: TGTGCCAGCAGCACTAGCGGGAGTGGGTACGAGCAGTACTTC.

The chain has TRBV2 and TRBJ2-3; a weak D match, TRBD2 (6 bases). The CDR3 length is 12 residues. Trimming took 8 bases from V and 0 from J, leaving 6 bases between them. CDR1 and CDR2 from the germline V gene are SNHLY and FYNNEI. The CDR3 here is CASRGSTDTQYF. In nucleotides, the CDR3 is TGTGCCAGCCGGGGGAGCACAGATACGCAGTATTTT.

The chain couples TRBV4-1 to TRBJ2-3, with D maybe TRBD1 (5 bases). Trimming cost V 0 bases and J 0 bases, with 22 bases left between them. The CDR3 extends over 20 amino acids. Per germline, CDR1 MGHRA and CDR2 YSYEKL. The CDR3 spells CASSQDWTPEVTTSTDTQYF. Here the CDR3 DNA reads TGCGCCAGCAGCCAAGATTGGACACCCGAGGTAACAACTAGCACAGATACGCAGTATTTT.

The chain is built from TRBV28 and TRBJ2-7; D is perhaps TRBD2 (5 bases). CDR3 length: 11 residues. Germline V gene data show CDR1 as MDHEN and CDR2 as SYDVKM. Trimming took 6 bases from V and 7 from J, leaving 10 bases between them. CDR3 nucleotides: TGTGCCAGCAGCTACCGGAGGGAGCAGTACTTC. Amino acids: CASSYRREQYF.

In DNA form, the CDR3 reads TGTGCCAGCAGCTATATTCCCTCTAACTATGGCTACACCTTC. This encodes CASSYIPSNYGYTF. The chain is built from TRBV7-2 and TRBJ1-2; D unresolved. The CDR3 is made up of 14 amino acids. V was shortened by 4 bases and J by 0 bases, with 9 bases between the two germline ends. Per the germline V gene, CDR1 is SGHTA and CDR2 is FQGNSA.

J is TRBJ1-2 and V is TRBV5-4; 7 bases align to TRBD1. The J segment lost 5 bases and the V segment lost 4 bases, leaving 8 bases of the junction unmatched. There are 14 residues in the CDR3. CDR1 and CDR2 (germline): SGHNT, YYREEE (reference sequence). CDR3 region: CASSVGQGGYGYTF. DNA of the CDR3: TGTGCCAGCAGCGTCGGGCAGGGGGGTTATGGCTACACCTTC.

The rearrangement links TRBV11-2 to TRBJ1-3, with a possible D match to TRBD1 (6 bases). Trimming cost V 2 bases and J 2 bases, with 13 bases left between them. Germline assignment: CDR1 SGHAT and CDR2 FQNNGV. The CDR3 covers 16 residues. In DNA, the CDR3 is TGTGCCAGCAGCTTAATGCGACAGGTAGCTGGAAACACCATATATTTT. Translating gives CASSLMRQVAGNTIYF. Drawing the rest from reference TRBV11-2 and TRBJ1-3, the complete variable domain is EAGVAQSPRYKIIEKRQSVAFWCNPISGHATLYWYQQILGQGPKLLIQFQNNGVVDDSQLPKDRFSAERLKGVDSTLKIQPAKLEDSAVYLCASSLMRQVAGNTIYFGEGSWLTVV.

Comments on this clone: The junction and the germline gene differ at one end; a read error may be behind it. The CDR3 region is CASSAGDRTNYVYTF. The CDR3 DNA is TGTGCCAGCAGTGCTGGGGACAGAACCAACTATGTCTACACCTTC. The gene calls are TRBV28 and TRBJ1-2; 7 nucleotides match TRBD1. This CDR3 contains 15 residues. Germline V CDR1 and CDR2: MDHEN, SYDVKM.

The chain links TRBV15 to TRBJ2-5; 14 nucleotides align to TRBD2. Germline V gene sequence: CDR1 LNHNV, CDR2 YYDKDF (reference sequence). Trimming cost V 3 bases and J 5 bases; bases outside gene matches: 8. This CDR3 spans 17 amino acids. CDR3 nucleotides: TGTGCCACCAGCAGTGGAAGACTAGCGGGAGGGGTGGAGACCCAGTACTTC. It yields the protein CATSSGRLAGGVETQYF.

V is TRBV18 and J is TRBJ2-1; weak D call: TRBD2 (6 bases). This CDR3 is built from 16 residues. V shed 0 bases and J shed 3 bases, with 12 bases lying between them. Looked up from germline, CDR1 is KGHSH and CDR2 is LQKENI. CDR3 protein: CASSPPLRGLYNEQFF. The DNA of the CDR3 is TGTGCCAGCTCACCACCGTTGCGGGGCCTCTACAATGAGCAGTTCTTC.

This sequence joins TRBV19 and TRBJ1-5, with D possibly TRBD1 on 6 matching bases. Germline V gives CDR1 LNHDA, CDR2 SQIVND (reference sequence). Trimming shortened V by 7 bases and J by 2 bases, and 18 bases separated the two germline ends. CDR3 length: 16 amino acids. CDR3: CASTPGARGGNQPQHF. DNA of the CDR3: TGTGCCAGTACCCCAGGGGCGAGAGGGGGCAATCAGCCCCAGCATTTT.

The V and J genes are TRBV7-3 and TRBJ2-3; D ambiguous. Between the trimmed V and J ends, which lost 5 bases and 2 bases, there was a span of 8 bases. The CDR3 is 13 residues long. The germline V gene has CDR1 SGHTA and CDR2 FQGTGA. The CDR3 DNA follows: TGTGCCAGCAGCCGCGGCCCCACAGATACGCAGTATTTT. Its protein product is CASSRGPTDTQYF.

CDR3 in amino acids: CASSLGLAGGWGTDTQYF. As DNA, the CDR3 is TGTGCCAGCAGCCTGGGACTAGCGGGGGGGTGGGGCACAGATACGCAGTATTTT. V is TRBV7-3 and J is TRBJ2-3; 16 nucleotides match TRBD2. There are 18 residues in the CDR3. Germline CDR1 reads SGHTA; CDR2 reads FQGTGA. Trimming cost V 5 bases and J 1 base; bases outside gene matches: 6.

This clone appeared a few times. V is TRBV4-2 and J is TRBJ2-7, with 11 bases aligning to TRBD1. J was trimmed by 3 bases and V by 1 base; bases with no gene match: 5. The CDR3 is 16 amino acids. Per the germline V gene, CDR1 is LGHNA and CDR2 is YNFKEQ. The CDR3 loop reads CASSQAAGTGGYEQYF. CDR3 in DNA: TGTGCCAGCAGCCAAGCTGCCGGGACAGGGGGCTACGAGCAGTACTTC.

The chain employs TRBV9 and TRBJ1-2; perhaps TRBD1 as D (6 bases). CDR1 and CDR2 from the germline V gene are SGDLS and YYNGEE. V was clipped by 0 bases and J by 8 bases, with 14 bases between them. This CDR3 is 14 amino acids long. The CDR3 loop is CASSVEAGEYGYTF. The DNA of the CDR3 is TGTGCCAGCAGCGTAGAAGCAGGGGAGTACGGCTACACCTTC.

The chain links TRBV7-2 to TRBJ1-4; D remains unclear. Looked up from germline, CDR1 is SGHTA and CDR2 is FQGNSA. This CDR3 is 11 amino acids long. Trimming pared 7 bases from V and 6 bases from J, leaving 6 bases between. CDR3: CASTSDEKLFF. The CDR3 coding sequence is TGTGCCAGCACCTCAGATGAAAAACTGTTTTTT.

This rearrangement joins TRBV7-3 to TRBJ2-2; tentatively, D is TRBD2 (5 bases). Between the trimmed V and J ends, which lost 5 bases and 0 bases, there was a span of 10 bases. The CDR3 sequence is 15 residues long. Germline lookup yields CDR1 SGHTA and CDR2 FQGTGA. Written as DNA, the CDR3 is TGTGCCAGCAGCGCCATCGGGACGAACACCGGGGAGCTGTTTTTT. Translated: CASSAIGTNTGELFF.

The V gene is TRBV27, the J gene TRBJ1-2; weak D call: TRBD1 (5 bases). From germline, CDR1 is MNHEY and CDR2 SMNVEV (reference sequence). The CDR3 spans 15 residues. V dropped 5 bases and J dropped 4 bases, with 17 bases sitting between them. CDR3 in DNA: TGTGCCAGCAGTCCCTTTGGCAGGGCCCTCTATGGCTACACCTTC. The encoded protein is CASSPFGRALYGYTF.

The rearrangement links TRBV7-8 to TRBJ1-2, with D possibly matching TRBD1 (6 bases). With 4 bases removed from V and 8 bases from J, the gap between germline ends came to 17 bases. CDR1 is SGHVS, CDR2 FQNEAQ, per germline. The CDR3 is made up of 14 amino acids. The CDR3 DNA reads TGTGCCAGCAGCTCACTCGCGGGGGCCGAAGGCTACACCTTC. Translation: CASSSLAGAEGYTF. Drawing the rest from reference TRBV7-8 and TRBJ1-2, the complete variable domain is GAGVSQSPRYKVAKRGQDVALRCDPISGHVSLFWYQQALGQGPEFLTYFQNEAQLDKSGLPSDRFFAERPEGSVSTLKIQRTQQEDSAVYLCASSSLAGAEGYTFGSGTRLTVV.

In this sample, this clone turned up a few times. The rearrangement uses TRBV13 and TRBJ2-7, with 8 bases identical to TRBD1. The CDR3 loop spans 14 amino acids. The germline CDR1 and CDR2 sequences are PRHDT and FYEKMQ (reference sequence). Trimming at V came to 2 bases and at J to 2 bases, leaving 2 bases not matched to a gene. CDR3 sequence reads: CASSLRGQAYEQYF. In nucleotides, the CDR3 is TGTGCCAGCAGCTTAAGGGGACAGGCCTACGAGCAGTACTTC.

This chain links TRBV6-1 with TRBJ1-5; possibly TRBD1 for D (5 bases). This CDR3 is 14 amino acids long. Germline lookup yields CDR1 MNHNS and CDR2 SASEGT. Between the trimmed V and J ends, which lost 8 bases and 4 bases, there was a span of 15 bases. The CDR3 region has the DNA TGTGCCAGCCACCAGGGTTCTAGAAATCAGCCCCAGCATTTT. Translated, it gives CASHQGSRNQPQHF.

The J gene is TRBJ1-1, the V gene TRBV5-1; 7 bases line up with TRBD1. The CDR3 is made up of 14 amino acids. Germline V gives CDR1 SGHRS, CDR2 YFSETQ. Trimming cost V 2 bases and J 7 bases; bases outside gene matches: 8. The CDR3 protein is CASSFYRDSDEAFF. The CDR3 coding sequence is TGCGCCAGCAGCTTTTATAGGGACAGCGATGAAGCTTTCTTT.

The DNA for the CDR3 is TGTGCCAGCAGCAGCTCGACGGGACAGGGATACTATGGCTACACCTTC. Protein sequence: CASSSSTGQGYYGYTF. The chain combines TRBV28 with TRBJ1-2; 9 bases agree with TRBD1. The junction had 11 bases not matched to a gene; V was cut back by 6 bases and J by 3 bases. Germline values: CDR1 MDHEN, CDR2 SYDVKM. The CDR3 has 16 amino acids.